One sample yielded the 19 T cell receptor beta chains listed below, sequenced in a study of cytomegalovirus exposure and HLA in healthy donors. Amplification used 60 Vbeta primers and 13 Jbeta primers. Sequenced by immunoSEQ multiplex PCR; TCRdb stores in-frame clones only, minus some. The sample has around 140,000 clones; about 82% are singletons. Sequencing was performed on PBMCs. Source of these receptors: a female donor in good health and CMV-seropositive.

This rearrangement joins TRBV28 to TRBJ1-3; 7 positions match TRBD1. The J segment lost 0 bases and the V segment lost 5 bases, leaving 7 bases of the junction unmatched. This CDR3 region has 16 residues. Germline CDR1 is MDHEN and CDR2 is SYDVKM. For the CDR3, the DNA is TGTGCCAGCAGTCCGGCAGGGGGTTTCTCTGGAAACACCATATATTTT. Translated, it gives CASSPAGGFSGNTIYF.

The chain links TRBV14 to TRBJ1-1, with no clear D. This CDR3 comprises 14 residues. Per the germline V gene, CDR1 is SGHDN and CDR2 is FVKESK. V was pared by 1 base and J by 8 bases, with 14 bases between. CDR3: CASSQALVAGEAFF. DNA for the CDR3: TGTGCCAGCAGCCAAGCATTGGTGGCAGGAGAAGCTTTCTTT.

This clone has a single count. CDR3 nucleotides: TGTGCCAGCTCACCCGGGACTAGCGGCCAAGAGACCCAGTACTTC. Protein: CASSPGTSGQETQYF. The rearrangement links TRBV18 to TRBJ2-5; TRBD2 matches 11 bases. Germline V gives CDR1 KGHSH, CDR2 LQKENI. The CDR3 extends over 15 amino acids. The junction had 1 base not matched to a gene; V was cut back by 3 bases and J by 1 base.

J is TRBJ2-3 and V is TRBV5-5; D not resolved. The CDR3 length is 17 residues. Germline V lookup: CDR1 SGHKS, CDR2 YYEKEE (reference sequence). V lost 6 bases and J lost 2, with 22 bases in between. The CDR3 reads CASIFSVAFENTDTQYF. Written as DNA, the CDR3 is TGTGCCAGCATCTTTTCTGTAGCATTTGAAAACACAGATACGCAGTATTTT.

Concerning this clone: An end of the junction does not agree with germline; a read error may underlie this. The rearrangement uses TRBV7-9 and TRBJ2-5; 8 bases are a match to TRBD2. The V gene's germline CDR1 is SEHNR and CDR2 FQNEAQ (reference sequence). The CDR3 is 15 amino acids. In DNA form, the CDR3 reads TGTGCCGGCAGCTTAGCGCTACTAGCGGCCCCGACCCAGTACTTC. Translated, it gives CAGSLALLAAPTQYF.

The chain has TRBV5-6 and TRBJ2-5, with TRBD2 matching 10 bases. Losses at the gene ends were 0 bases for V and 5 bases for J; bases not matched to a gene: 7. This CDR3 is 16 amino acids long. CDR1 and CDR2 (germline): SGHDT, YYEEEE. CDR3 nucleotide sequence: TGTGCCAGCAGCTTGGGGGTAGCGGGGGGTCTGGAGACCCAGTACTTC. Translating it yields CASSLGVAGGLETQYF.

V and J are TRBV28 and TRBJ2-7; 8 bases agree with TRBD1. The CDR3 runs 13 residues. V dropped 3 bases and J dropped 6; count of bases not matched to a gene: 4. Germline V gives CDR1 MDHEN, CDR2 SYDVKM. The CDR3 region is CASSLVRGREQYF. CDR3 in DNA: TGTGCCAGCAGTTTGGTCAGGGGGCGCGAGCAGTACTTC. The variable domain in full, with the rest retrieved from reference TRBV28 and TRBJ2-7, is DVKVTQSSRYLVKRTGEKVFLECVQDMDHENMFWYRQDPGLGLRLIYFSYDVKMKEKGDIPEGYSVSREKKERFSLILESASTNQTSMYLCASSLVRGREQYFGPGTRLTVT.

This clone has just a few counts. This rearrangement joins TRBV19 to TRBJ2-7, with D tentatively TRBD1 (6 bases). The V end lost 6 bases, the J end lost 6 bases, and 15 bases lay between the germline ends. Germline V lookup: CDR1 LNHDA, CDR2 SQIVND (reference sequence). The CDR3 consists of 13 residues. CDR3 sequence: CASRQGEDGEQYF. CDR3 nucleotide sequence: TGTGCCAGTAGACAGGGTGAAGATGGCGAGCAGTACTTC.

This clone has only one observation. The chain links TRBV5-1 to TRBJ2-7; 10 positions match TRBD1. From germline, CDR1 is SGHRS and CDR2 YFSETQ. This CDR3 is 15 amino acids long. The V and J ends lost 0 bases and 5 bases, in that order; junction bases with no gene match: 5. CDR3 residues: CASSLGTGGFDEQYF. The CDR3 DNA is TGCGCCAGCAGCTTGGGGACAGGGGGTTTCGACGAGCAGTACTTC.

This clone was recorded once. The chain couples TRBV5-1 to TRBJ2-1, with a possible D match to TRBD1 (5 bases). The CDR3 consists of 16 residues. Germline V lookup: CDR1 SGHRS, CDR2 YFSETQ. The germline V and J ends were trimmed by 0 bases and 0 bases, with 10 bases remaining between them. Written as DNA, the CDR3 is TGCGCCAGCAGCTTGGGACAGATGAGCTCCTACAATGAGCAGTTCTTC. It specifies CASSLGQMSSYNEQFF.

This clone is a singleton in its sample. The CDR3, as DNA: TGTGCCAGCAGTTTATCGGGGACAGGGGGTATATACAATGAGCAGTTCTTC. This codes for CASSLSGTGGIYNEQFF. The chain uses TRBV2 and TRBJ2-1, with 11 nucleotides matching TRBD1. CDR3 length: 17 amino acids. V lost 5 bases and J lost 4; bases outside the gene matches: 10. Germline V CDR1 and CDR2: SNHLY, FYNNEI.

The rearrangement links TRBV1 to TRBJ2-2; the D call in the table, TRBD2, was not verified against the DNA. TRBV1 is a known pseudogene. The CDR3 runs to 17 residues. This CDR3 is CTSLPGSGRDSTGELFF. The CDR3 DNA follows: TGCACCAGCCTGCCGGGTAGCGGGAGGGATAGCACCGGGGAGCTGTTTTTT.

CDR3 sequence: CASRQYATPTGRNYGYTF. The CDR3 DNA sequence: TGTGCCAGCAGGCAATATGCAACCCCCACAGGGAGAAACTATGGCTACACCTTC. The J gene is TRBJ1-2, the V gene TRBV28; D perhaps matches TRBD1 (6 bases). The germline V and J ends were trimmed by 6 bases and 2 bases, with 25 bases remaining between them. This CDR3 contains 18 residues. The germline V gene has CDR1 MDHEN and CDR2 SYDVKM.

The rearrangement links TRBV30 to TRBJ1-1; D remains unclear. V was cut by 2 bases and J by 4 bases, with 11 bases left in between. The CDR3 runs 13 residues. The germline gives CDR1 GTSNPN, CDR2 SVGIG (reference sequence). CDR3: CAWSPQAGTEAFF. Written as DNA, the CDR3 is TGTGCCTGGAGTCCCCAGGCGGGCACTGAAGCTTTCTTT.

Regarding this clone: Distinct nucleotide sequences in the sample also encode this CDR3. The gene calls are TRBV30 and TRBJ1-2, with 7 bases fitting TRBD1. Germline V gives CDR1 GTSNPN, CDR2 SVGIG (reference sequence). CDR3 length equals 15 residues. With V trimmed by 3 bases and J by 4 bases, 11 bases remained unmatched. The CDR3 DNA reads TGTGCCTGGAGCGTGGGGGACAGTCAGCGCTATGGCTACACCTTC. As protein: CAWSVGDSQRYGYTF.

In its sample, this clone was seen a few times. The V gene is TRBV2, the J gene TRBJ1-5; no definite D call. Germline CDR1 and CDR2: SNHLY and FYNNEI. V was shortened by 4 bases and J by 0 bases, with 7 bases between the two germline ends. This CDR3 has 14 residues. The CDR3 region has the DNA TGTGCCAGCAGTGTCAAACATAGCAATCAGCCCCAGCATTTT. Translation gives CASSVKHSNQPQHF.

The rearrangement links TRBV6-1 to TRBJ1-3; 8 bases map to TRBD1. The CDR3 has 14 amino acids. Germline V lookup: CDR1 MNHNS, CDR2 SASEGT. With 8 bases clipped from V and 4 bases from J, the junction kept 7 bases outside the gene matches. CDR3 loop: CASLRTGTGNTIYF. In DNA, the CDR3 is TGTGCCAGCCTAAGGACAGGGACCGGAAACACCATATATTTT.

The chain couples TRBV5-1 to TRBJ1-1; 12 positions match TRBD1. The CDR3 consists of 14 residues. Germline V gives CDR1 SGHRS, CDR2 YFSETQ. The trim removed 4 bases at V and 11 bases at J, leaving 9 bases unmatched. The CDR3: CASSIGTGGFLAFF. The CDR3 region has the DNA TGCGCCAGCAGCATAGGGACAGGGGGCTTTTTGGCTTTCTTT.

V and J are TRBV7-6 and TRBJ2-2; TRBD2 matches 10 bases. This CDR3 contains 18 residues. V lost 2 bases, J lost 7 bases, and 13 bases stayed unmatched. CDR1 SGHVS and CDR2 FNYEAQ come from the germline V gene. The DNA for the CDR3 is TGTGCCAGCAGCTTAACCCCAGCAATAGCGGGGGGCAACGGGGAGCTGTTTTTT. Translation gives CASSLTPAIAGGNGELFF.